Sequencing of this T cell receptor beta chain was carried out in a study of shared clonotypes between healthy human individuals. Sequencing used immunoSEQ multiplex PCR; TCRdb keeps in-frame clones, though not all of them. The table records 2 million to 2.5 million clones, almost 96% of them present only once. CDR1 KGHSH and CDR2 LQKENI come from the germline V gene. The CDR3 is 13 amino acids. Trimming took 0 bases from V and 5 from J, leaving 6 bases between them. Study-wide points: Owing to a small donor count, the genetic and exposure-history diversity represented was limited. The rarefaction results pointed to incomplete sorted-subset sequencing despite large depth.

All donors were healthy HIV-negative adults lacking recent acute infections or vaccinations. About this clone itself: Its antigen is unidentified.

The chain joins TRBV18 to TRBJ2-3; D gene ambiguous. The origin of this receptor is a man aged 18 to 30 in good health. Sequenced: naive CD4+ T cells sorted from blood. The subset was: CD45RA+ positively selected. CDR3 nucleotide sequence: TGTGCCAGCTCACCACCAAATGTAGATACGCAGTATTTT. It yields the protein CASSPPNVDTQYF.